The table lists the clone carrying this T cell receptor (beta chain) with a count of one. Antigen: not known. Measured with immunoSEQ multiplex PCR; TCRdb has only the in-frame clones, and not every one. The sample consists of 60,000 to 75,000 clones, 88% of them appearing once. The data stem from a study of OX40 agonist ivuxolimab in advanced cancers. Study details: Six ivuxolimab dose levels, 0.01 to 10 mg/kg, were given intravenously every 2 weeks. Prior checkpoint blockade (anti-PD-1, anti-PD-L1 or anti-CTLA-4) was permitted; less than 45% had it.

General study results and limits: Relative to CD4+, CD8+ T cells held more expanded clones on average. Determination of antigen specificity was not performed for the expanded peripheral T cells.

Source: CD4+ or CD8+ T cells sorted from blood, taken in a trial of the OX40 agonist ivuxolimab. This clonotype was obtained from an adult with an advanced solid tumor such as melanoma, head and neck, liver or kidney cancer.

The CDR3 nucleotides read TGTGCCAGCAGCTTGGGGGGGTCGGGATATCGCGCCTACGAGCAGTACTTC. Protein sequence: CASSLGGSGYRAYEQYF. The chain is built from TRBV5-4 and TRBJ2-7; D assignment may be TRBD1 or TRBD2 (5 bases each). CDR3 length: 17 residues. V dropped 0 bases and J dropped 2 bases, with 18 bases sitting between them. Germline V gene sequence: CDR1 SGHNT, CDR2 YYREEE (reference sequence). Full variable domain (missing parts from reference TRBV5-4 and TRBJ2-7): ETGVTQSPTHLIKTRGQQVTLRCSSQSGHNTVSWYQQALGQGPQFIFQYYREEENGRGNFPPRFSGLQFPNYSSELNVNALELDDSALYLCASSLGGSGYRAYEQYFGPGTRLTVT.